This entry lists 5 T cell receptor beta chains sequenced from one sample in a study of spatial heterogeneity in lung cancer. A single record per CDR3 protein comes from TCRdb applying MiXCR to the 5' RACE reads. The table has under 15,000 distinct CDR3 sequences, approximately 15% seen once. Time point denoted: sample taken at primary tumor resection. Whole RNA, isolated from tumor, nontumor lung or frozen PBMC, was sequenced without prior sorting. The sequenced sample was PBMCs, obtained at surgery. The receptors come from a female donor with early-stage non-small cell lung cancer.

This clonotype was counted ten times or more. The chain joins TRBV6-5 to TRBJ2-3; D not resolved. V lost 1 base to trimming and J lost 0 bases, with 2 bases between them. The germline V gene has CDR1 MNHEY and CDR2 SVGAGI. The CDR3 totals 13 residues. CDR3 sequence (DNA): TGTGCCAGCAGTTACTACAGCACAGATACGCAGTATTTT. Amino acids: CASSYYSTDTQYF.

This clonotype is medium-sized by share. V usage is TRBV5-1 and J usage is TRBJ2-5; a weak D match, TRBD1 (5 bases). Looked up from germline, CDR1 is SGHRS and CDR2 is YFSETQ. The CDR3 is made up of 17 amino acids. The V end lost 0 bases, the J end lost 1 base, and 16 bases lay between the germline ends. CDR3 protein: CASSLATLDSLQETQYF. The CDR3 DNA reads TGCGCCAGCAGCTTGGCCACCCTCGACAGCCTCCAAGAGACCCAGTACTTC. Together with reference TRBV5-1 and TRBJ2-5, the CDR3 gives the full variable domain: KAGVTQTPRYLIKTRGQQVTLSCSPISGHRSVSWYQQTPGQGLQFLFEYFSETQRNKGNFPGRFSGRQFSNSRSEMNVSTLELGDSALYLCASSLATLDSLQETQYFGPGTRLLVL.

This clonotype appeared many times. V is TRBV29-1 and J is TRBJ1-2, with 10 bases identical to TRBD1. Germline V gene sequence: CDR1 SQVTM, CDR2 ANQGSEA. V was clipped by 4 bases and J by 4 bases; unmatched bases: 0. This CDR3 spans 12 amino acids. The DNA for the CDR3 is TGCAGCGTTGGGGACAGGGGCTATGGCTACACCTTC. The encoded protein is CSVGDRGYGYTF.

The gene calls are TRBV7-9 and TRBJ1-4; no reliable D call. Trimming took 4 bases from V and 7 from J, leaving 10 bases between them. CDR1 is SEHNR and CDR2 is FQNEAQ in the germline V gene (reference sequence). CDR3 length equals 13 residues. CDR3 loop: CASSSRVIEKLFF. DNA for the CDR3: TGTGCCAGCAGCTCAAGGGTGATTGAAAAACTGTTTTTT. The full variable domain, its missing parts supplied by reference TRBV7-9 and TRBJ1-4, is DTGVSQNPRHKITKRGQNVTFRCDPISEHNRLYWYRQTLGQGPEFLTYFQNEAQLEKSRLLSDRFSAERPKGSFSTLEIQRTEQGDSAMYLCASSSRVIEKLFFGSGTQLSVL.

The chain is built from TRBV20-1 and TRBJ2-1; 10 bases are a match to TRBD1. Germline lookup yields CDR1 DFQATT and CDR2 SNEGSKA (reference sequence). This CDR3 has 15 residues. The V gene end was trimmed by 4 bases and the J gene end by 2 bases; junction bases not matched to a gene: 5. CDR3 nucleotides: TGCAGTGCTACGGTGACAGGGGGCGCCTACAATGAGCAGTTCTTC. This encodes CSATVTGGAYNEQFF.